This is a list of T cell receptor beta chains from one sample in a study of yellow fever vaccine responses in identical twins. MiXCR was run by TCRdb on the RT-PCR reads, yielding one entry per CDR3 protein. The sample records about 19,000 distinct CDR3 sequences, around three quarters being singletons. The sequencing used T cells from blood (PBMCs), unsorted or a sorted subset (not recorded which), collected before or after yellow fever vaccination (not recorded which). Receptors originate from a woman under 30 who received the yellow fever vaccine. Both conserved end residues are trimmed from each CDR3.

v_gene,CDR3aa
TRBV12-3/TRBV12-4,ATQNWYQETQY
TRBV29-1,SVDRGVGTEAF
TRBV4-2,ASSQDTSGGSAGELF
TRBV5-6,ASSSPGGRRNEQF
TRBV29-1,SVEDLLGQGTNIQY
TRBV3-1,ASSQRDRVYNEQF
TRBV29-1,SVENNEQF
TRBV11-2,ASSIGQTLAKNIQY
TRBV20-1,SAPLGDRVDFT
TRBV28,ASSITSYRWGEQF
TRBV2,ASSEEASSYNEQF
TRBV5-1,ASSSGQGADTQY
TRBV9,ASSVWGGTDTQY
TRBV7-6,ASSPTGGNTEAF
TRBV7-6,ASSQTLGVEF
TRBV4-1,ASSQGTAFSYNEQF
TRBV29-1,SLRLRGRGEETQY